The 25 T cell receptor beta chains reported below all come from one sample, sequenced in a study of cytomegalovirus exposure and HLA in healthy donors. In the PCR, 60 Vbeta and 13 Jbeta primers were used. The method was immunoSEQ multiplex PCR; TCRdb's version includes in-frame clones alone and lacks a portion of them. Counted here are around 190,000 clones, 70% to 75% occurring once; the ten biggest clones make up 4% to 5%. Specimen: PBMCs. These TCRs come from a man younger than 40 in good health and CMV-seropositive.

The rearrangement links TRBV6-5 to TRBJ2-3, with D unresolved. V shed 2 bases and J shed 0 bases, with 9 bases lying between them. From germline, CDR1 is MNHEY and CDR2 SVGAGI. CDR3 size: 15 residues. CDR3 DNA: TGTGCCAGCAGTTACCAGTTCAGAAGCACAGATACGCAGTATTTT. It yields the protein CASSYQFRSTDTQYF.

The rearrangement links TRBV9 to TRBJ2-2; unclear D gene. CDR1 and CDR2 (germline): SGDLS, YYNGEE. The V and J ends lost 2 bases and 1 base respectively, with 9 bases between them. The CDR3 contains 15 residues. CDR3 amino acids: CASSVAQENTGELFF. Written as DNA, the CDR3 is TGTGCCAGCAGCGTGGCTCAAGAGAACACCGGGGAGCTGTTTTTT.

The genes are TRBV30 and TRBJ2-7; D possibly corresponds to TRBD2 (6 bases). This CDR3 region has 14 residues. Germline loops: CDR1 GTSNPN, CDR2 SVGIG (reference sequence). The CDR3 loop reads CAEARDPGGYEQYF. In DNA form, the CDR3 reads TGTGCGGAGGCCCGGGACCCCGGGGGCTACGAGCAGTACTTC.

To note about this clone: The conserved closing phenylalanine or tryptophan is absent in this CDR3, likely reflecting a read error. The chain has TRBV7-6 and TRBJ2-7; a weak D match, TRBD1 (6 bases). With 5 bases removed from V and 6 bases from J, the gap between germline ends came to 14 bases. Per germline, CDR1 SGHVS and CDR2 FNYEAQ. The CDR3 has 13 amino acids. The DNA for the CDR3 is TGTGCCAGCAGCCTGGGACACCTCTCCGAGCAGTACCTC. Translating it yields CASSLGHLSEQYL.

This chain connects TRBV15 to TRBJ2-7; 11 nucleotides match TRBD1. V dropped 6 bases and J dropped 3; count of bases not matched to a gene: 1. Germline V gene sequence: CDR1 LNHNV, CDR2 YYDKDF (reference sequence). The CDR3 is 13 amino acids. This chain's CDR3 is CATRGTGGYEQYF. In nucleotides, the CDR3 is TGTGCCACCAGGGGGACAGGGGGCTACGAGCAGTACTTC. Together with reference TRBV15 and TRBJ2-7, the CDR3 gives the full variable domain: DAMVIQNPRYQVTQFGKPVTLSCSQTLNHNVMYWYQQKSSQAPKLLFHYYDKDFNNEADTPDNFQSRRPNTSFCFLDIRSPGLGDTAMYLCATRGTGGYEQYFGPGTRLTVT.

The V call is TRBV7-2, the J call TRBJ1-1; D remains ambiguous. The CDR3 has 13 residues. Between the trimmed V and J ends, which lost 5 bases and 1 base, there was a span of 8 bases. CDR1 is SGHTA, CDR2 FQGNSA, per germline. The CDR3 reads CASSPQKNTEAFF. CDR3 nucleotide sequence: TGTGCCAGCAGCCCTCAGAAGAACACTGAAGCTTTCTTT.

This chain uses TRBV29-1 with TRBJ2-4; 7 bases are a match to TRBD2. V dropped 6 bases and J dropped 4; count of bases not matched to a gene: 3. The CDR3 contains 12 residues. The germline CDR1 and CDR2 sequences are SQVTM and ANQGSEA. The CDR3 DNA follows: TGCAGCGTGTGGGGGGGGAAAAACATTCAGTACTTC. Amino acids: CSVWGGKNIQYF.

The rearrangement uses TRBV2 and TRBJ1-1; D perhaps matches TRBD1 (6 bases). CDR1 and CDR2 (germline): SNHLY, FYNNEI. The CDR3 sequence is 15 residues long. V lost 0 bases, J lost 2 bases, and 10 bases lay in between. CDR3 DNA: TGTGCCAGCAGTGAAGCGTCAGGGGATAACACTGAAGCTTTCTTT. This encodes CASSEASGDNTEAFF.

This clone was seen once. V and J are TRBV5-8 and TRBJ1-1; 7 bases fit TRBD1. CDR3 length: 13 residues. With 6 bases clipped from V and 4 bases from J, the junction kept 6 bases outside the gene matches. From germline, CDR1 is SGHTS and CDR2 YDEGEE. CDR3 protein: CASTRQGGTEAFF. CDR3 DNA sequence: TGTGCCAGCACCAGACAGGGCGGCACTGAAGCTTTCTTT.

The chain links TRBV5-5 to TRBJ2-7; TRBD1 agrees at 7 bases. The germline CDR1 and CDR2 sequences are SGHKS and YYEKEE (reference sequence). The CDR3 has 15 residues. The V segment lost 0 bases and the J segment 5 bases; nucleotides outside the gene matches: 8. The CDR3 DNA reads TGTGCCAGCAGCTTGGAAGGACAGGTGAACCACGAGCAGTACTTC. Translated: CASSLEGQVNHEQYF.

In nucleotides, the CDR3 is TGTGCCATCAGTGTAGGGGGTGGCACAGATACGCAGTATTTT. This sequence encodes CAISVGGGTDTQYF. The rearrangement joins TRBV10-3 to TRBJ2-3; weak D call: TRBD1 (6 bases). CDR3 length equals 14 residues. CDR1 and CDR2 from the germline V gene are ENHRY and SYGVKD. V dropped 4 bases and J dropped 1 base, with 9 bases sitting between them.

The chain combines TRBV5-4 with TRBJ2-2; D remains ambiguous. Germline assignment: CDR1 SGHNT and CDR2 YYREEE (reference sequence). V was trimmed by 0 bases and J by 2 bases, leaving 5 bases between them. CDR3 length: 14 residues. For the CDR3, the DNA is TGTGCCAGCAGCTTGGCAGGAAACACCGGGGAGCTGTTTTTT. Protein: CASSLAGNTGELFF.

This rearrangement joins TRBV11-2 to TRBJ2-2; 9 bases agree with TRBD1. The CDR3 is 14 amino acids. Trimming removed 5 bases from V and 4 bases from J; junction bases left unmatched: 2. Germline loops: CDR1 SGHAT, CDR2 FQNNGV. CDR3 DNA sequence: TGTGCCAGCAGCCGGGACAGGGTCACCGGGGAGCTGTTTTTT. Its translation: CASSRDRVTGELFF.

The chain joins TRBV19 to TRBJ2-7, with D hard to call. CDR1 LNHDA and CDR2 SQIVND come from the germline V gene (reference sequence). The length of the CDR3 is 13 residues. Trimming stripped 0 bases from V and 4 bases from J, with 7 bases between. This CDR3 reads CASSIEHLYEQYF. Written as DNA, the CDR3 is TGTGCCAGTAGTATAGAACACCTTTACGAGCAGTACTTC. Full variable domain (missing parts from reference TRBV19 and TRBJ2-7): DGGITQSPKYLFRKEGQNVTLSCEQNLNHDAMYWYRQDPGQGLRLIYYSQIVNDFQKGDIAEGYSVSREKKESFPLTVTSAQKNPTAFYLCASSIEHLYEQYFGPGTRLTVT.

In its sample, this clone was seen a few times. The chain has TRBV5-4 and TRBJ2-1, with 7 bases fitting TRBD2. V dropped 4 bases and J dropped 0; count of bases not matched to a gene: 10. Germline values: CDR1 SGHNT, CDR2 YYREEE (reference sequence). The length of the CDR3 is 17 residues. CDR3 DNA sequence: TGTGCCAGCAGCGATCCCTTTGGCGGGAGCTCCTACAATGAGCAGTTCTTC. Encoded protein: CASSDPFGGSSYNEQFF.

CDR3 sequence: CSAAGPTPGGETQYF. CDR3 DNA: TGCAGCGCCGCTGGCCCGACCCCAGGAGGAGAGACCCAGTACTTC. The V and J genes are TRBV29-1 and TRBJ2-5; a possible D gene is TRBD2 (5 bases). The germline V and J ends were trimmed by 7 bases and 4 bases, with 22 bases remaining between them. Germline CDR1 is SQVTM and CDR2 is ANQGSEA. The CDR3 has 15 amino acids.

This chain joins TRBV29-1 and TRBJ2-7; unclear D gene. Germline CDR1 reads SQVTM; CDR2 reads ANQGSEA. The V and J ends lost 6 bases and 5 bases respectively, with 14 bases between them. The CDR3 consists of 12 residues. CDR3 amino acids: CSVIIRSNEQYF. The CDR3 DNA follows: TGCAGCGTCATTATCCGGTCCAACGAGCAGTACTTC.

This chain links TRBV6-5 with TRBJ1-2, with 7 bases that match TRBD1. The CDR3 spans 16 residues. Looked up from germline, CDR1 is MNHEY and CDR2 is SVGAGI. The V gene end was trimmed by 0 bases and the J gene end by 4 bases; junction bases not matched to a gene: 8. CDR3 sequence reads: CASSYSKGSGGYGYTF. The CDR3 DNA is TGTGCCAGCAGTTACTCGAAAGGTTCAGGGGGCTATGGCTACACCTTC.

This clone was recorded a few times. This rearrangement joins TRBV19 to TRBJ2-5, with D possibly matching TRBD1 (6 bases). In germline, CDR1 is LNHDA, CDR2 SQIVND (reference sequence). The V and J ends lost 6 bases and 7 bases respectively, with 18 bases between them. The CDR3 has 14 residues. This chain's CDR3 is CASSRTEIEATQYF. CDR3 bases: TGTGCCAGTAGCCGGACAGAAATCGAAGCGACCCAGTACTTC.

The V call is TRBV5-1, the J call TRBJ2-3; a weak D match, TRBD1 (6 bases). Per germline, CDR1 SGHRS and CDR2 YFSETQ. The CDR3 totals 14 residues. V was shortened by 7 bases and J by 1 base, with 13 bases between the two germline ends. The CDR3 is CASSTGPGTDTQYF. CDR3 sequence (DNA): TGCGCCAGCTCAACAGGGCCGGGCACAGATACGCAGTATTTT.

The chain has TRBV4-3 and TRBJ2-5; 7 bases are a match to TRBD1. The J call may be faulty, since TRBJ2-7 better matches the DNA end. The CDR3 is 15 amino acids. The germline CDR1 and CDR2 sequences are LGHNA and YSLEER. CDR3 loop: CASSPWDSQSYEQYF. The CDR3, as DNA: TGCGCCAGCAGCCCGTGGGACAGTCAGTCCTACGAGCAGTACTTC.

This rearrangement joins TRBV7-3 to TRBJ2-3; 9 bases are a match to TRBD1. Unmatched junction bases numbered 5, after V lost 4 bases and J lost 3 bases. The CDR3 loop spans 15 amino acids. Germline CDR1 is SGHTA and CDR2 is FQGTGA. CDR3 nucleotide sequence: TGTGCCAGCAGCTCGGACAGGGGAGCAACAGATACGCAGTATTTT. Translation: CASSSDRGATDTQYF.

CDR3 sequence reads: CASSYSADSGNTIYF. CDR3 bases: TGTGCCAGCAGTTACTCGGCAGACTCTGGAAACACCATATATTTT. The genes are TRBV6-5 and TRBJ1-3; unclear D gene. V lost 0 bases, J lost 0 bases, and 6 bases lay in between. The CDR3 has 15 amino acids. Germline V lookup: CDR1 MNHEY, CDR2 SVGAGI.

The chain employs TRBV7-3 and TRBJ1-2; possibly TRBD1 for D (5 bases). Germline CDR1 SGHTA, CDR2 FQGTGA. CDR3 size: 13 residues. Trimming stripped 5 bases from V and 6 bases from J, with 13 bases between. The CDR3 sequence is CASSPAGSDGYTF. CDR3 nucleotides: TGTGCCAGCAGCCCGGCAGGGTCAGATGGCTACACCTTC.

The chain combines TRBV30 with TRBJ2-1; 7 positions agree with TRBD2. Germline CDR1 GTSNPN, CDR2 SVGIG (reference sequence). The CDR3 has 14 residues. Trimming removed 0 bases from V and 7 bases from J; junction bases left unmatched: 6. CDR3 region: CAWSVLAGVNEQFF. The CDR3 DNA reads TGTGCCTGGAGTGTACTCGCGGGAGTTAATGAGCAGTTCTTC.